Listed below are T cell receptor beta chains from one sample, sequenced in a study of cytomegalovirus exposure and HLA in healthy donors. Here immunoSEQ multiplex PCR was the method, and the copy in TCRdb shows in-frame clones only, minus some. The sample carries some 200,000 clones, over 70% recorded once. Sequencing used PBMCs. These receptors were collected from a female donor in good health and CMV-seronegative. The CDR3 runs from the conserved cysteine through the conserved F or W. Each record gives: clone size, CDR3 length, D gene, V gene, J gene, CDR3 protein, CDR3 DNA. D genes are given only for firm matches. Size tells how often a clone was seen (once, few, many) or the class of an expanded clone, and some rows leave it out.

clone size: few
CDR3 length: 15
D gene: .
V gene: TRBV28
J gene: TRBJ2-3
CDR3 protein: CASSRDSASTDTQYF
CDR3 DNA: TGTGCCAGTTCGAGGGACTCTGCTAGCACAGATACGCAGTATTTT

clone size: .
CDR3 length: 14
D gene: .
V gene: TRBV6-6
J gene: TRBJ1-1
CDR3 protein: CASSYSRIGTEAFF
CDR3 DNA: TGTGCCAGCAGTTACTCCAGGATCGGCACTGAAGCTTTCTTT

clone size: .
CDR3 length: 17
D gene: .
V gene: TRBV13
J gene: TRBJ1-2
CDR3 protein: CASSPSTGPLPHYGYTF
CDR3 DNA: TGTGCCAGCAGCCCCTCGACAGGCCCCCTCCCCCACTATGGCTACACCTTC

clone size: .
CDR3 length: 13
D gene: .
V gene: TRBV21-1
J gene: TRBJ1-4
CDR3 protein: CASSGQDSVKLFF
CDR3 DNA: TGTGCCAGCAGCGGACAGGACAGTGTAAAACTGTTTTTT

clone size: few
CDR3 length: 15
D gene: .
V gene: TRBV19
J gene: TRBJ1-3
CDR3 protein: CASSIGLSSGNTIYF
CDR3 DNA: TGTGCCAGTAGTATCGGGTTATCCTCTGGAAACACCATATATTTT

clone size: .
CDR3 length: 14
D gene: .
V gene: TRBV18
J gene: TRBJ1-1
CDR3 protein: CASSPGRDNTEAFF
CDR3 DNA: TGTGCCAGCTCACCAGGGCGGGATAACACTGAAGCTTTCTTT

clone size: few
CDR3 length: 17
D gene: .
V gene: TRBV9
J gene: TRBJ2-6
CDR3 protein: CASSATLWGAGANVLTF
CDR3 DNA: TGTGCCAGCAGCGCCACCCTGTGGGGGGCTGGGGCCAACGTCCTGACTTTC

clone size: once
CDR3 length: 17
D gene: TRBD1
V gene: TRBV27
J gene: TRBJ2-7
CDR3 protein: CAGEAGTGGESSYEQYF
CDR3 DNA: TGTGCCGGGGAGGCCGGGACAGGGGGTGAGAGCTCCTACGAGCAGTACTTC

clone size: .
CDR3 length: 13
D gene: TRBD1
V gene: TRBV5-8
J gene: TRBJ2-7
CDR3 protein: CASSLQGPYEQYF
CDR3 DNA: TGTGCCAGCAGCTTACAGGGGCCCTACGAGCAGTACTTC

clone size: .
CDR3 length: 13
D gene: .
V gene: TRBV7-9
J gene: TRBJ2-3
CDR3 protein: CASRRYSTDTQYF
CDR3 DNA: TGTGCCAGCAGGCGGTATAGCACAGATACGCAGTATTTT

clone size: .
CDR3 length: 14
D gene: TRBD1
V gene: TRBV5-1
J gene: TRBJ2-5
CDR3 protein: CASSAQDREETQYF
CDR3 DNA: TGCGCCAGCAGCGCACAAGACAGGGAAGAGACCCAGTACTTC

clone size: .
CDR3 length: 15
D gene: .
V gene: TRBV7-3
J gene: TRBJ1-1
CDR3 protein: CASSLTGALNTEAFF
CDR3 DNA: TGTGCCAGCAGCTTAACGGGGGCATTAAACACTGAAGCTTTCTTT

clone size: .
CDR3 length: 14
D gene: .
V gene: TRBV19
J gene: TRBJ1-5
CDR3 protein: CASSLRGSNQPQHF
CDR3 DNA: TGTGCCAGTAGCCTCCGGGGTAGCAATCAGCCCCAGCATTTT

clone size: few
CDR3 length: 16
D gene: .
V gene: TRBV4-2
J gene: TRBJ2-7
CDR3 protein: CASSQEWAVNHYEQYF
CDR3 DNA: TGTGCCAGCAGCCAAGAATGGGCAGTCAACCACTACGAGCAGTACTTC

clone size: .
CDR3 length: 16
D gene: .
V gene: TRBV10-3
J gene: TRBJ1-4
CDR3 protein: CAISESEGATNEKLFF
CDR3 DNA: TGTGCCATCAGTGAGTCGGAGGGAGCAACTAATGAAAAACTGTTTTTT

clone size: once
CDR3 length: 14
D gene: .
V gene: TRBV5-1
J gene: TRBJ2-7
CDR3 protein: CASSPGSSSYEQYF
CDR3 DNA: TGCGCCAGCAGCCCCGGGTCCAGCTCCTACGAGCAGTACTTC

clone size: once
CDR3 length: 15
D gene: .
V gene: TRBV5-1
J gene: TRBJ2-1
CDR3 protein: CASSLVVSSYNEQFF
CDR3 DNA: TGCGCCAGCAGCTTGGTAGTGAGCTCCTACAATGAGCAGTTCTTC

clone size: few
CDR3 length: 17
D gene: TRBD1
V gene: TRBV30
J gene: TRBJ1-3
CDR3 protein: CAWSVTRTGGLGNTIYF
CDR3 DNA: TGTGCCTGGAGTGTAACCAGAACAGGGGGCTTGGGAAACACCATATATTTT

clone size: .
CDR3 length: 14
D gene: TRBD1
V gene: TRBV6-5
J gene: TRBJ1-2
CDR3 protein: CASSTDREGYGYTF
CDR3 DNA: TGTGCCAGCAGTACGGACAGGGAGGGGTATGGCTACACCTTC

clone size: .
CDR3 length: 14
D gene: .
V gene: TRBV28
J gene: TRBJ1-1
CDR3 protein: CASSGSPVYTEAFF
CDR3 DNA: TGTGCCAGCAGCGGGAGTCCGGTATACACTGAAGCTTTCTTT

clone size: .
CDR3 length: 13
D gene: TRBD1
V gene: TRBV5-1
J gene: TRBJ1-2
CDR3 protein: CASSTDRGGGYTF
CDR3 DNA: TGCGCCAGCAGCACGGACAGGGGGGGAGGCTACACCTTC

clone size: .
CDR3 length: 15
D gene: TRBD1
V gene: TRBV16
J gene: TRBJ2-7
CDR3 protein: CASSQSPGQGYEQYF
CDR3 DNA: TGTGCCAGCAGCCAATCGCCGGGACAGGGGTACGAGCAGTACTTC

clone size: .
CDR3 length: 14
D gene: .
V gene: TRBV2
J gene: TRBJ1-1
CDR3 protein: CASSRHPMNTEAFF
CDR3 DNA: TGTGCCAGCAGCCGACATCCCATGAACACTGAAGCTTTCTTT

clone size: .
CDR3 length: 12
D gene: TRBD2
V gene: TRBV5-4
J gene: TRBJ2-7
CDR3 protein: CASSLEGGEQYF
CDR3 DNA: TGTGCCAGCAGCTTAGAGGGAGGGGAGCAGTACTTC

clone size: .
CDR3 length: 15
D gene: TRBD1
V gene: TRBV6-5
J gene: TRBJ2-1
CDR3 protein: CASSYSRQGGNEQFF
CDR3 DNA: TGTGCCAGCAGTTACTCACGACAGGGTGGCAATGAGCAGTTCTTC

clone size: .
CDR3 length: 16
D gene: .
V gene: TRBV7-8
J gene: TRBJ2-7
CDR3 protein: CASSLVFDNQFYEQYF
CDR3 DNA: TGTGCCAGCAGCTTAGTTTTCGACAACCAATTCTACGAGCAGTACTTC

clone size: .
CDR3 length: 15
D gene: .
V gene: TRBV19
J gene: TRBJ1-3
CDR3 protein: CASRTTAFSGNTIYF
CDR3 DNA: TGTGCCAGTCGAACGACAGCTTTCTCTGGAAACACCATATATTTT

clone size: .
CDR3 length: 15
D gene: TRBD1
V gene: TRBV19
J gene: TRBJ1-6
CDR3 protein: CASSIGTGANSPLHF
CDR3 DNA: TGTGCCAGTAGTATAGGGACAGGGGCGAATTCACCCCTCCACTTT

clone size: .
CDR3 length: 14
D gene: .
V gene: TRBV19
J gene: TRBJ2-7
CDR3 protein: CASSIENRRGEQYF
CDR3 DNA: TGTGCCAGTAGTATAGAGAATAGGCGGGGCGAGCAGTACTTC

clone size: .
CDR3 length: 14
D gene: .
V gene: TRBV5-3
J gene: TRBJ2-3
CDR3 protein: CARSRRRAADTQYF
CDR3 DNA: TGTGCCAGAAGCCGAAGGAGGGCGGCAGATACGCAGTATTTT

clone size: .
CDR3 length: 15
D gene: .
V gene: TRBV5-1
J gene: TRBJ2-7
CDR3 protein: CASSTLTGSSYEQYF
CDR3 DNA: TGCGCCAGCAGCACCTTGACGGGGAGCTCCTACGAGCAGTACTTC

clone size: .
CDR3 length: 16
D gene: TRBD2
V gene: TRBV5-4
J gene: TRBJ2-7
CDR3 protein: CASSPEPLAGVDEQYF
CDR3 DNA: TGTGCCAGCAGCCCGGAGCCTCTAGCGGGGGTGGACGAGCAGTACTTC

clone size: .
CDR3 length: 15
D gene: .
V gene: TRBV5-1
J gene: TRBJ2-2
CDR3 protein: CASSLLADRGGELFF
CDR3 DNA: TGCGCCAGCAGCTTGTTAGCAGACCGTGGCGGGGAGCTGTTTTTT

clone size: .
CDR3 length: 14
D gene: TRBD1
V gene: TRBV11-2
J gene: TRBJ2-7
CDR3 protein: CASKQGQLSYEQYF
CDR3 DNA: TGTGCCAGCAAACAGGGACAGCTATCCTACGAGCAGTACTTC

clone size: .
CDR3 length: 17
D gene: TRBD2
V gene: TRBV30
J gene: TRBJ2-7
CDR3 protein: CAWSPTRTSGRPHEQYF
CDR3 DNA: TGTGCCTGGAGTCCGACGAGGACTAGCGGGAGACCCCACGAGCAGTACTTC

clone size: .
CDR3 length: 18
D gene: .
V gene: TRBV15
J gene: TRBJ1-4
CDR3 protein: CATSRGLIAGGTNEKLFF
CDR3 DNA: TGTGCCACCAGCAGAGGTTTAATAGCGGGCGGTACTAATGAAAAACTGTTTTTT

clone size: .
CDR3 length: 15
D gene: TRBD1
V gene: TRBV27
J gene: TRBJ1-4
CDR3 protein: CASSFTGGAYEKLFF
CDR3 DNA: TGTGCCAGCAGTTTTACAGGGGGCGCTTATGAAAAACTGTTTTTT

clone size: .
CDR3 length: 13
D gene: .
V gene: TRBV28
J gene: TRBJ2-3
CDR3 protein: CASSLPGFHTQYF
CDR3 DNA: TGTGCCAGCAGTCTTCCGGGATTCCATACGCAGTATTTT

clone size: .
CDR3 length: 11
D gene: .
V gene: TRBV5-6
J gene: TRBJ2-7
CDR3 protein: CASSVSYEQYF
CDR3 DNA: TGTGCCAGCAGCGTCTCCTACGAGCAGTACTTC

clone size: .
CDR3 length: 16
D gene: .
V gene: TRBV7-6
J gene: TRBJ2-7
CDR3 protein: CASSLGNRGTVSEQYF
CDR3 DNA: TGTGCCAGCAGCTTAGGAAACCGGGGGACAGTTTCGGAGCAGTACTTC

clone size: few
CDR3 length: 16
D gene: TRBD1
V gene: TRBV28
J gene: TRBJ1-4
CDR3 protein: CASSSPGGTTNEKLFF
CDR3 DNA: TGTGCCAGCAGTTCCCCAGGGGGGACAACTAATGAAAAACTGTTTTTT